This passage covers 27 T cell receptor beta chains from one sample sequenced in a study of T cells in Graves' hyperthyroidism and ophthalmopathy. There were TCR beta CDR3 regions amplified from RNA transcripts. Initially, a first-round RT-PCR of the TCR CDR3 employed the HTBI primer set. Each CDR3 protein gets one entry after TCRdb re-called the multiplex PCR reads with MiXCR. The sample holds some 400,000 distinct CDR3 sequences; approximately 13% are singletons and the top ten take roughly 9.6%. Sequencing was done on a sample of blood. These TCRs come from a woman aged 55-75 years with Graves' hyperthyroidism.

This clonotype appeared many times. V is TRBV15 and J is TRBJ2-5; 8 bases align to TRBD1. This CDR3 has 17 amino acids. Trimming cost V 5 bases and J 4 bases; bases outside gene matches: 15. Germline V gives CDR1 LNHNV, CDR2 YYDKDF (reference sequence). The CDR3: CATSGGTGQGGGETQYF. CDR3 DNA sequence: TGTGCCACCAGCGGCGGGACCGGACAGGGCGGAGGAGAGACCCAGTACTTC.

This clonotype was detected ten times or more. The chain couples TRBV6-4 to TRBJ2-5; D is unresolved. Trimming removed 6 bases from V and 5 bases from J, with 13 bases in between. CDR1 and CDR2 from the germline V gene are MRHNA and SNTAGT. The CDR3 extends over 13 amino acids. The CDR3 is CASSQAAGETQYF. For the CDR3, the DNA is TGTGCCAGCAGCCAGGCCGCTGGGGAGACCCAGTACTTC.

This clonotype was seen ten or more times. The J gene is TRBJ2-3, the V gene TRBV18; D is possibly TRBD2 (6 bases). The CDR3 totals 14 residues. Germline V lookup: CDR1 KGHSH, CDR2 LQKENI. V was shortened by 2 bases and J by 5 bases, with 11 bases between the two germline ends. CDR3 in amino acids: CASSPGQGGDTQYF. The CDR3 bases are TGTGCCAGCTCACCAGGGCAGGGAGGAGATACGCAGTATTTT. Complete variable domain (other parts from reference TRBV18 and TRBJ2-3): NAGVMQNPRHLVRRRGQEARLRCSPMKGHSHVYWYRQLPEEGLKFMVYLQKENIIDESGMPKERFSAEFPKEGPSILRIQQVVRGDSAAYFCASSPGQGGDTQYFGPGTRLTVL.

This clonotype was counted at least ten times. The J gene is TRBJ1-4, the V gene TRBV12-3 or TRBV12-4, with D possibly TRBD1 on 5 matching bases. Trimming took 9 bases from V and 9 from J, leaving 20 bases between them. CDR3 size: 14 residues. CDR3 nucleotides: TGTGCCAGTCAATCCGGGACGGAGGAAAAAAAACTGTTTTTT. It codes for CASQSGTEEKKLFF.

Many counts were recorded for this clonotype. The V and J genes are TRBV2 and TRBJ1-6; 7 bases fit TRBD1. This CDR3 is 14 amino acids long. V gave up 2 bases and J gave up 8 bases; unmatched junction bases: 3. In germline, CDR1 is SNHLY, CDR2 FYNNEI. The CDR3: CASSELGQHSPLHF. The DNA of the CDR3 is TGTGCCAGCAGTGAATTGGGACAGCATTCACCCCTCCACTTT. The full variable domain, completed using reference TRBV2 and TRBJ1-6, is EPEVTQTPSHQVTQMGQEVILRCVPISNHLYFYWYRQILGQKVEFLVSFYNNEISEKSEIFDDQFSVERPDGSNFTLKIRSTKLEDSAMYFCASSELGQHSPLHFGNGTRLTVT.

This clonotype occurred many times. This sequence joins TRBV3-1 and TRBJ2-5, with D uncertain. CDR3 length: 14 amino acids. Germline loops: CDR1 LGHDT, CDR2 YNNKEL (reference sequence). The V end was cut by 0 bases, the J end by 5 bases, with 10 bases between. This CDR3 reads CASSQDNPSETQYF. The CDR3 DNA follows: TGTGCCAGCAGCCAAGATAACCCCAGCGAGACCCAGTACTTC.

This clonotype was seen at least ten times. The J gene is TRBJ2-1, the V gene TRBV7-3, with 8 bases that match TRBD2. Germline CDR1 SGHTA, CDR2 FQGTGA. This CDR3 spans 15 amino acids. J lost 4 bases, V lost 6 bases, and 8 bases had no gene match. CDR3 sequence (DNA): TGTGCCAGCAGTCAGACTAGCGTTCCATACAATGAGCAGTTCTTC. Translation: CASSQTSVPYNEQFF.

The count of this clonotype is one. CDR3 sequence: CSARVPLGQGQTEAFF. As DNA, the CDR3 is TGCAGTGCTAGAGTGCCCCTGGGACAGGGACAAACTGAAGCTTTCTTT. The chain recombines TRBV20-1 with TRBJ1-1, with 9 bases lining up with TRBD1. The germline CDR1 and CDR2 sequences are DFQATT and SNEGSKA (reference sequence). The CDR3 is 16 residues long. The V segment lost 1 base and the J segment 5 bases; nucleotides outside the gene matches: 11.

This clonotype was observed a few times. J is TRBJ2-3 and V is TRBV6-2 or TRBV6-3; tentative D call: TRBD2 (5 bases). The CDR3 sequence is 13 residues long. The germline V gene encodes CDR1 MNHEY and CDR2 SVGEGT. Trimming removed 11 bases at V and 4 bases at J, with 16 bases between. DNA of the CDR3: TGTGCCGCATCTCCGGACTTCGCAGATACGCAGTATTTT. Its protein product is CAASPDFADTQYF.

V is TRBV5-1 and J is TRBJ1-3, with D perhaps matching TRBD1 (5 bases). Germline V CDR1 and CDR2: SGHRS, YFSETQ. CDR3 length equals 15 residues. V lost 0 bases and J 3 bases, leaving 10 bases between the germline ends. The CDR3 coding sequence is TGCGCCAGCAGCTTGGACAGGAACTATGGAAACACCATATATTTT. Translating gives CASSLDRNYGNTIYF.

This clonotype was seen more than once but under ten times. V usage is TRBV5-1 and J usage is TRBJ2-3, with D uncertain. The germline CDR1 and CDR2 sequences are SGHRS and YFSETQ. This CDR3 region has 14 residues. The V gene lost 0 bases and the J gene lost 4 bases, with 9 bases spanning the gap. CDR3 bases: TGCGCCAGCAGCTTGGTGGCTTCGGCAGATACGCAGTATTTT. Protein sequence: CASSLVASADTQYF.

This clonotype was seen ten or more times. CDR3: CASSLEGRGSSREQYF. The CDR3 region has the DNA TGTGCCAGCAGCTTAGAGGGCAGGGGGTCCTCTCGCGAGCAGTACTTC. V usage is TRBV7-8 and J usage is TRBJ2-7; 7 bases line up with TRBD1. The germline V gene has CDR1 SGHVS and CDR2 FQNEAQ. This CDR3 has 16 amino acids. V shed 1 base and J 6 bases; nucleotides not matched to a gene: 12.

The rearrangement links TRBV29-1 to TRBJ1-5; 8 nucleotides align to TRBD1. J was trimmed by 2 bases and V by 6 bases; bases with no gene match: 6. In germline, CDR1 is SQVTM, CDR2 ANQGSEA. CDR3 length equals 14 residues. This chain's CDR3 is CSVGQGVGNQPQHF. The CDR3 bases are TGCAGCGTAGGACAGGGTGTGGGCAATCAGCCCCAGCATTTT.

This clonotype occurred a few times. V usage is TRBV6-2 or TRBV6-3 and J usage is TRBJ2-5, with D perhaps assigned TRBD1 or TRBD2 (6 bases each). Germline values: CDR1 MNHEY, CDR2 SVGEGT. The CDR3 has 14 residues. Deletions cut 6 bases from V and 7 bases from J, with 18 bases between. The CDR3 sequence is CASRAPGAQRTQYF. CDR3 sequence (DNA): TGTGCCAGCAGGGCTCCGGGGGCCCAGAGGACCCAGTACTTC.

This clonotype was counted many times. This sequence joins TRBV7-2 and TRBJ1-5; D call uncertain. Trimming took off 5 bases at V and 5 bases at J, with 10 bases between the two ends. Germline CDR1 and CDR2: SGHTA and FQGNSA. The CDR3 consists of 13 residues. DNA of the CDR3: TGTGCCAGCAGCCCCACGGTCTATCAGCCCCAGCATTTT. Encoded protein: CASSPTVYQPQHF.

In this sample, this clonotype turned up a few times. Relative to the germline gene, one junction end is altered; a read error may explain this. V and J are TRBV29-1 and TRBJ2-7; TRBD1 agrees at 7 bases. From germline, CDR1 is SQVTM and CDR2 ANQGSEA. This CDR3 has 12 amino acids. The CDR3 protein is CNVVKGAREQYF. The CDR3 bases are TGCAACGTTGTTAAGGGGGCGAGGGAGCAGTACTTC.

This chain connects TRBV15 to TRBJ2-7; TRBD2 aligns across 15 bases. The CDR3 sequence is 17 residues long. The germline V gene encodes CDR1 LNHNV and CDR2 YYDKDF (reference sequence). Trimming took 1 base from V and 7 from J; bases not matched to a gene: 8. The CDR3: CATSRGRGLAGGREQYF. The CDR3 DNA reads TGTGCCACCAGCAGAGGCCGGGGACTAGCGGGAGGTAGGGAGCAGTACTTC.

This clonotype was seen at least ten times. The chain combines TRBV28 with TRBJ2-5; 9 nucleotides align to TRBD1. With 9 bases clipped from V and 4 bases from J, the junction kept 6 bases outside the gene matches. Germline CDR1 MDHEN, CDR2 SYDVKM. The CDR3 has 13 amino acids. The CDR3 nucleotides read TGTGCCAGTTCCGGGACAGGGCGAGAGACCCAGTACTTC. Residues: CASSGTGRETQYF.

This chain connects TRBV7-2 to TRBJ1-1, with D maybe TRBD1 (5 bases). The V gene's germline CDR1 is SGHTA and CDR2 FQGNSA. There are 13 residues in the CDR3. V shed 5 bases and J shed 9 bases, with 16 bases lying between them. CDR3 sequence: CASSLRQLRKAFF. For the CDR3, the DNA is TGTGCCAGCAGCCTACGACAGCTTAGGAAAGCTTTCTTT.

This clonotype has only a few counts. CDR3 amino acids: CAISVDSQETQYF. CDR3 nucleotide sequence: TGTGCCATCAGTGTCGACAGTCAAGAGACCCAGTACTTC. The chain uses TRBV10-3 and TRBJ2-5, with D possibly matching TRBD1 (5 bases). V was cut by 4 bases and J by 2 bases, with 8 bases left in between. Germline V gene lookup returns CDR1 ENHRY and CDR2 SYGVKD. This CDR3 spans 13 amino acids.

This clonotype was detected many times. The chain is built from TRBV19 and TRBJ1-1; no definite D call. Deletions cut 4 bases from V and 1 base from J, with 16 bases between. The CDR3 runs to 16 residues. From germline, CDR1 is LNHDA and CDR2 SQIVND (reference sequence). The DNA for the CDR3 is TGTGCCAGTAGTAGGGGTCCCTTACAACCGAACACTGAAGCTTTCTTT. The encoded protein is CASSRGPLQPNTEAFF.

The chain links TRBV18 to TRBJ1-2, with 10 bases lining up with TRBD1. V lost 5 bases to trimming and J lost 4 bases; unmatched junction nucleotides: 4. The CDR3 sequence is 14 residues long. Germline values: CDR1 KGHSH, CDR2 LQKENI. The CDR3 spells CASSSRQGAYGYTF. For the CDR3, the DNA is TGTGCCAGCTCATCTCGACAGGGGGCCTATGGCTACACCTTC.

There are a few counts of this clonotype. The rearrangement links TRBV25-1 to TRBJ2-7; TRBD2 agrees at 9 bases. The J segment lost 1 base and the V segment lost 3 bases, leaving 7 bases of the junction unmatched. The germline gives CDR1 MGHDK, CDR2 SYGVNS. CDR3 length equals 16 residues. The CDR3 sequence is CASSEWGLAGSYEQYF. The CDR3 nucleotides are TGTGCCAGCAGTGAGTGGGGGCTAGCGGGGTCCTACGAGCAGTACTTC.

J is TRBJ1-5 and V is TRBV4-1; D is possibly TRBD1 (5 bases). V shed 3 bases and J shed 0 bases, with 9 bases lying between them. This CDR3 has 15 amino acids. Germline CDR1 and CDR2: MGHRA and YSYEKL. CDR3 residues: CASSHVRDSNQPQHF. The CDR3, as DNA: TGCGCCAGCAGCCACGTCAGGGATAGCAATCAGCCCCAGCATTTT.

The table lists this clonotype with a few counts. The genes are TRBV7-9 and TRBJ2-5, with TRBD2 identical over 13 bases. Trimming cost V 4 bases and J 4 bases; bases outside gene matches: 15. Per the germline V gene, CDR1 is SEHNR and CDR2 is FQNEAQ (reference sequence). This CDR3 has 19 amino acids. CDR3 residues: CASSWAGTSGNVVIETQYF. CDR3 nucleotides: TGTGCCAGCAGCTGGGCCGGGACTAGCGGGAATGTCGTTATAGAGACCCAGTACTTC.

This chain links TRBV20-1 with TRBJ1-1; tentative D call: TRBD1 (6 bases). Germline V gene lookup returns CDR1 DFQATT and CDR2 SNEGSKA (reference sequence). V was shortened by 7 bases and J by 3 bases, with 12 bases between the two germline ends. This CDR3 is 12 amino acids long. The chain's CDR3 is CSVRRGDTEAFF. The CDR3 DNA reads TGCAGTGTTCGCAGGGGCGACACTGAAGCTTTCTTT.

The chain employs TRBV24-1 and TRBJ2-5, with a weak D call TRBD2 (5 bases). CDR3 length: 14 amino acids. The V end lost 7 bases, the J end lost 3 bases, and 14 bases lay between the germline ends. Germline CDR1 reads KGHDR; CDR2 reads SFDVKD. The CDR3 nucleotides read TGTGCCACCAGCCCCGCCTTGAGGGAAGAGACCCAGTACTTC. This codes for CATSPALREETQYF.